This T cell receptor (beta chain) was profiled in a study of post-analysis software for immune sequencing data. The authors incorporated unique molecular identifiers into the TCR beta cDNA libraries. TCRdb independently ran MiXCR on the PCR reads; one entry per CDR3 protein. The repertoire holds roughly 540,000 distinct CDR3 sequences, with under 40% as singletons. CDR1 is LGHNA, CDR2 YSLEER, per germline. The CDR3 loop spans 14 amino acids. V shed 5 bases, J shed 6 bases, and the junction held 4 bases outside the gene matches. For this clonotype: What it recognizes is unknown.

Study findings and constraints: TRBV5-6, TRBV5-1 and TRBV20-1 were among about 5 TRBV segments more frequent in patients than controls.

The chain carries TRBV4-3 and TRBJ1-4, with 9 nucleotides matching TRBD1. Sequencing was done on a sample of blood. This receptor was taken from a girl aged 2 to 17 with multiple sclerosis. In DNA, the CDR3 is TGCGCCAGCAGCTCCCGGGACAGGGATGAAAAACTGTTTTTT. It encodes CASSSRDRDEKLFF.